This TCR beta chain was identified during a study of blood T cells in healthy people across ages. Study information: Capture by template switching was about one barcoded beta molecule per two T cells. Study observations and caveats: Estimates based on one million T cells were treated as lower bounds. Long-lived and aged donors differed, with more naive CD4+ cells and higher diversity in the long-lived.

This clonotype has just one count. Its specificity is unknown. The CDR3 length is 15 residues. Germline loops: CDR1 MNHEY, CDR2 SVGEGT. Germline trimming cut 8 bases from V and 2 bases from J; bases unmatched to any gene: 8. Together with a sample-barcoded 5' primer, a J-beta primer mix was included in a second PCR lasting roughly 6 to 12 cycles. One entry per CDR3 protein results from TCRdb running MiXCR on the 5' RACE reads. Here the sample spans roughly 800,000 distinct CDR3 sequences, over 45% being singletons. The receptor comes from a man between 25 and 39 years old in good health. This chain connects TRBV6-2 or TRBV6-3 to TRBJ2-1; 8 bases are a match to TRBD2. Sequencing was carried out using blood. This CDR3 reads CASLDAGGPYNEQFF. The CDR3 coding sequence is TGTGCCAGCCTGGATGCGGGAGGCCCCTACAATGAGCAGTTCTTC.